These 2 T cell receptor beta chains originate from one sample sequenced in a study of cytomegalovirus exposure and HLA in healthy donors. PCR involved 60 Vbeta and 13 Jbeta primers. Assay used: immunoSEQ multiplex PCR; TCRdb lists only in-frame clones, some missing. Of roughly 220,000 clones listed, around four fifths are singletons. Sequences were obtained from PBMCs. These receptors all stem from a man aged 50-59 years in good health and CMV-seronegative.

The chain couples TRBV14 to TRBJ1-5, with a tentative D call TRBD1 (6 bases). Per the germline V gene, CDR1 is SGHDN and CDR2 is FVKESK. Trimming shortened V by 4 bases and J by 8 bases, and 15 bases separated the two germline ends. This CDR3 region has 14 residues. The CDR3 protein is CASSRAGAGEPQHF. The CDR3 coding sequence is TGTGCCAGCAGCCGGGCAGGGGCGGGGGAGCCCCAGCATTTT. The full variable domain, completed using reference TRBV14 and TRBJ1-5, is EAGVTQFPSHSVIEKGQTVTLRCDPISGHDNLYWYRRVMGKEIKFLLHFVKESKQDESGMPNNRFLAERTGGTYSTLKVQPAELEDSGVYFCASSRAGAGEPQHFGDGTRLSIL.

The chain recombines TRBV11-3 with TRBJ2-1, with a tentative D call TRBD1 (6 bases). V was cut by 1 base and J by 5 bases, with 12 bases left in between. CDR3 length: 15 amino acids. The V gene's germline CDR1 is SGHNT and CDR2 YENEEA. This CDR3 reads CASSLGPGVNNEQFF. CDR3 bases: TGTGCCAGCAGCTTAGGTCCAGGGGTGAACAATGAGCAGTTCTTC.